Each of the 6 T cell receptor beta chains below was sequenced from the same sample in a study of blood T cell repertoires in COVID-19. This table comes from immunoSEQ multiplex PCR, and its TCRdb copy is limited to in-frame clones, with some not included. The sample comprises around 38,000 clones, roughly 87% of which are singletons, and approximately 4.5% rests with the top ten. Sequenced material: peripheral blood. The receptors here all came from a man aged 55 to 70 with COVID-19, enrolled during active disease.

This chain links TRBV7-3 with TRBJ2-2, with TRBD1 matching 12 bases. CDR3 length: 20 amino acids. CDR1 is SGHTA and CDR2 is FQGTGA in the germline V gene. V lost 4 bases to trimming and J lost 0 bases; unmatched junction nucleotides: 12. The CDR3 nucleotides are TGTGCCAGCAGCTCCCTGCCGGGACAGGGGGCCATACCGAACACCGGGGAGCTGTTTTTT. Its translation: CASSSLPGQGAIPNTGELFF.

The chain employs TRBV9 and TRBJ1-4; D is unresolved. The CDR3 contains 14 residues. The germline V gene has CDR1 SGDLS and CDR2 YYNGEE. Trimming pared 3 bases from V and 0 bases from J, leaving 6 bases between. In nucleotides, the CDR3 is TGTGCCAGCAGCGACAGCCCAACTAATGAAAAACTGTTTTTT. As protein: CASSDSPTNEKLFF.

The chain has TRBV24-1 and TRBJ2-2; D not certain. Germline assignment: CDR1 KGHDR and CDR2 SFDVKD. This CDR3 has 17 residues. Trimming removed 7 bases from V and 1 base from J, with 18 bases in between. The DNA of the CDR3 is TGTGCCACCAGCCTTCTCCTGATGTTACTGAACACCGGGGAGCTGTTTTTT. Amino acids: CATSLLLMLLNTGELFF.

The chain links TRBV11-2 to TRBJ2-7; TRBD1 agrees at 7 bases. The CDR3 contains 15 residues. Trimming at V came to 0 bases and at J to 5 bases, leaving 7 bases not matched to a gene. The V gene's germline CDR1 is SGHAT and CDR2 FQNNGV. The CDR3 sequence is CASSLDLQTGHEQYF. The CDR3 DNA is TGTGCCAGCAGCTTAGATCTGCAGACAGGGCACGAGCAGTACTTC. Filled out from reference TRBV11-2 and TRBJ2-7, the complete variable domain reads EAGVAQSPRYKIIEKRQSVAFWCNPISGHATLYWYQQILGQGPKLLIQFQNNGVVDDSQLPKDRFSAERLKGVDSTLKIQPAKLEDSAVYLCASSLDLQTGHEQYFGPGTRLTVT.

This chain links TRBV10-1 with TRBJ2-1; 9 bases agree with TRBD1. This CDR3 is built from 16 residues. The V and J ends lost 2 bases and 5 bases, in that order; junction bases with no gene match: 7. Germline loops: CDR1 WNHNN, CDR2 SYGVQD (reference sequence). CDR3 coding DNA: TGCGCCAGCAGTGAGCCTCCGGGACAGGGTAACAATGAGCAGTTCTTC. Translation: CASSEPPGQGNNEQFF.

The chain combines TRBV19 with TRBJ2-1, with 10 bases identical to TRBD2. The CDR3 spans 15 residues. The trim removed 8 bases at V and 3 bases at J, leaving 7 bases unmatched. Germline values: CDR1 LNHDA, CDR2 SQIVND (reference sequence). The CDR3 reads CASSYGLADYNEQFF. The CDR3 region has the DNA TGTGCCAGTTCCTATGGACTAGCGGACTACAATGAGCAGTTCTTC.